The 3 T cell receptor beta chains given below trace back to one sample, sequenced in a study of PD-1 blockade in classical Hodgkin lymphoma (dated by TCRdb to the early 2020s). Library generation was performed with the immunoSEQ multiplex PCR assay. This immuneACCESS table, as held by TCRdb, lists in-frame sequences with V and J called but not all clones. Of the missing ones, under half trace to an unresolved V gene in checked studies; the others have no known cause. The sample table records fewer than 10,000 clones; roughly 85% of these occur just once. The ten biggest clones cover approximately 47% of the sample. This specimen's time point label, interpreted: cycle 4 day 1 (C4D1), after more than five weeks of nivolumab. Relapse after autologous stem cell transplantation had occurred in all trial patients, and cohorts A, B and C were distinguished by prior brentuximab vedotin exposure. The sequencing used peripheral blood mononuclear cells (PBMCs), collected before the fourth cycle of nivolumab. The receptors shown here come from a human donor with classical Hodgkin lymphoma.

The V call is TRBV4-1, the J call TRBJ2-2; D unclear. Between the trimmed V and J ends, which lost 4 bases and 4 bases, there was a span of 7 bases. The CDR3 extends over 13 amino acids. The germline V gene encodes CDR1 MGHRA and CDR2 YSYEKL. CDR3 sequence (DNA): TGCGCCAGCAGCCTTACCCCCACCGGGGAGCTGTTTTTT. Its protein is CASSLTPTGELFF.

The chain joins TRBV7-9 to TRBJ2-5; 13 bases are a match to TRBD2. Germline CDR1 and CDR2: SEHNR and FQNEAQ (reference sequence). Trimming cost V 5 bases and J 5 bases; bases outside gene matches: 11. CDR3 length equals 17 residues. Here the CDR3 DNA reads TGTGCCAGCAGCCCCATAGGACTAGCGGGAGATCGCGAGACCCAGTACTTC. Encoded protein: CASSPIGLAGDRETQYF.

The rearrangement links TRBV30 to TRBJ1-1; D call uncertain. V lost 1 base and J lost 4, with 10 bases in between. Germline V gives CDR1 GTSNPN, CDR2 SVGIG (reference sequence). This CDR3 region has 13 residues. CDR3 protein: CAWSGYVATEAFF. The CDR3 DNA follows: TGTGCCTGGAGTGGGTATGTGGCCACTGAAGCTTTCTTT. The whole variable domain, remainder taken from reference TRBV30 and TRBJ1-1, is SQTIHQWPATLVQPVGSPLSLECTVEGTSNPNLYWYRQAAGRGLQLLFYSVGIGQISSEVPQNLSASRPQDRQFILSSKKLLLSDSGFYLCAWSGYVATEAFFGQGTRLTVV.